Below, 29 T cell receptor beta chains from the same sample are listed, as sequenced in a study of CD8 T cells in Susac syndrome. Random hexamers were used to reverse transcribe the RNA input (roughly 0.5 to 1 ug). TCRdb reprocessed the immunoSEQ multiplex PCR reads via MiXCR and lists one record per CDR3 protein. Among 95,000 to 150,000 distinct CDR3 sequences, 90% to 95% were seen once, and the ten largest hold about 0.29%. The sequenced material came from CD8+ T cells from PBMCs. These receptors were obtained from a human donor with Susac syndrome.

This sequence joins TRBV19 and TRBJ1-1; D not resolved. The CDR3 is 14 amino acids. The germline gives CDR1 LNHDA, CDR2 SQIVND (reference sequence). V dropped 3 bases and J dropped 1 base, with 9 bases sitting between them. CDR3 sequence: CASSISTTNTEAFF. The CDR3 bases are TGTGCCAGTAGTATCAGCACGACGAACACTGAAGCTTTCTTT.

As for this clonotype: The junction departs from germline at one end; a sequencing error may be responsible. The chain uses TRBV9 and TRBJ1-2; no clear D gene. Germline lookup yields CDR1 SGDLS and CDR2 YYNGEE. This CDR3 has 12 residues. CDR3 region: CASSVEGYDYTF. In DNA form, the CDR3 reads TGTGCCAGCAGCGTAGAAGGTTATGACTACACCTTC.

The rearrangement links TRBV12-3 or TRBV12-4 to TRBJ2-2; the D gene could be TRBD1 or TRBD2 (6 bases each). With 7 bases removed from V and 5 bases from J, the gap between germline ends came to 17 bases. The CDR3 loop spans 15 amino acids. CDR3 in amino acids: CASTHQEGGTGELFF. The CDR3 coding sequence is TGTGCCAGCACTCATCAGGAGGGGGGAACCGGGGAGCTGTTTTTT.

The V call is TRBV4-1, the J call TRBJ2-3, with 9 positions matching TRBD2. The CDR3 runs 15 residues. V lost 2 bases and J lost 4; bases outside the gene matches: 4. Germline loops: CDR1 MGHRA, CDR2 YSYEKL. In nucleotides, the CDR3 is TGCGCCAGCAGCCAACGCGGGGGGGCCGCAGATACGCAGTATTTT. It translates to CASSQRGGAADTQYF.

The rearrangement uses TRBV20-1 and TRBJ2-7, with 8 bases lining up with TRBD2. The ends lost 5 bases at V and 3 bases at J; junction bases unmatched: 6. Germline V gene lookup returns CDR1 DFQATT and CDR2 SNEGSKA (reference sequence). CDR3 length: 13 amino acids. CDR3: CSAATSDHYEQYF. CDR3 coding DNA: TGCAGTGCTGCGACTAGCGATCACTACGAGCAGTACTTC.

The J gene is TRBJ1-1, the V gene TRBV4-3, with D possibly TRBD1 on 5 matching bases. There are 13 residues in the CDR3. V was cut by 3 bases and J by 5 bases, with 10 bases left in between. CDR1 is LGHNA and CDR2 is YSLEER in the germline V gene. In DNA, the CDR3 is TGCGCCAGCAGCCAGGCCCAGGGTACTGAAGCTTTCTTT. Its protein product is CASSQAQGTEAFF.

The chain recombines TRBV29-1 with TRBJ1-1; D not certain. The V gene's germline CDR1 is SQVTM and CDR2 ANQGSEA. The CDR3 has 10 residues. The ends were cut back, 5 bases at V and 3 bases at J, with 4 bases in the middle. Here the CDR3 DNA reads TGCAGCGTTTGGTACACTGAAGCTTTCTTT. This codes for CSVWYTEAFF.

This clonotype was recorded only once. V usage is TRBV7-2 and J usage is TRBJ2-3, with TRBD2 matching 8 bases. V lost 5 bases and J lost 4; bases outside the gene matches: 8. From germline, CDR1 is SGHTA and CDR2 FQGNSA. The CDR3 is 15 amino acids. Written as DNA, the CDR3 is TGTGCCAGCAGCGCCAGCGGGGGAGGTGCAGATACGCAGTATTTT. Translation: CASSASGGGADTQYF.

This chain joins TRBV18 and TRBJ2-1, with D possibly TRBD2 on 6 matching bases. Per germline, CDR1 KGHSH and CDR2 LQKENI. The V end was cut by 9 bases, the J end by 0 bases, with 12 bases between. The CDR3 is made up of 14 amino acids. Here the CDR3 reads CASKGRSSYNEQFF. The CDR3 DNA sequence: TGTGCCAGTAAAGGGAGGAGCTCCTACAATGAGCAGTTCTTC.

This sequence joins TRBV7-2 and TRBJ2-1; maybe TRBD1 (5 bases). CDR3 length: 15 residues. Trimming cost V 5 bases and J 1 base, with 12 bases left between them. The germline gives CDR1 SGHTA, CDR2 FQGNSA. CDR3 DNA: TGTGCCAGCAGCAGAAGCACAGGTTCCTACAATGAGCAGTTCTTC. Protein: CASSRSTGSYNEQFF. The variable domain in full, with the rest retrieved from reference TRBV7-2 and TRBJ2-1, is GAGVSQSPSNKVTEKGKDVELRCDPISGHTALYWYRQSLGQGLEFLIYFQGNSAPDKSGLPSDRFSAERTGGSVSTLTIQRTQQEDSAVYLCASSRSTGSYNEQFFGPGTRLTVL.

The chain joins TRBV3-1 to TRBJ2-7; 7 bases agree with TRBD1. Germline V lookup: CDR1 LGHDT, CDR2 YNNKEL (reference sequence). The J segment lost 4 bases and the V segment lost 1 base, leaving 10 bases of the junction unmatched. CDR3 size: 16 residues. CDR3 nucleotide sequence: TGTGCCAGCAGCCAAGGATATGGGGACAGTCGGTACGAGCAGTACTTC. This translates into CASSQGYGDSRYEQYF.

The genes are TRBV9 and TRBJ2-3; unclear D gene. Trimming stripped 0 bases from V and 2 bases from J, with 13 bases between. This CDR3 comprises 16 residues. Germline CDR1 and CDR2: SGDLS and YYNGEE. CDR3 protein: CASSVVSAGNTDTQYF. CDR3 DNA sequence: TGTGCCAGCAGCGTAGTTTCAGCCGGTAACACAGATACGCAGTATTTT.

This clonotype has a single count. The V gene is TRBV2, the J gene TRBJ2-7; the D gene could be TRBD1 or TRBD2 (5 bases each). Germline assignment: CDR1 SNHLY and CDR2 FYNNEI. The length of the CDR3 is 13 residues. Between the trimmed V and J ends, which lost 6 bases and 2 bases, there was a span of 11 bases. CDR3 amino acids: CASRRADTYEQYF. CDR3 nucleotide sequence: TGTGCCAGCAGGAGAGCGGACACCTACGAGCAGTACTTC.

The chain is built from TRBV11-2 and TRBJ2-1; maybe TRBD2 (5 bases). The germline CDR1 and CDR2 sequences are SGHAT and FQNNGV. The CDR3 loop spans 12 amino acids. V lost 5 bases and J lost 9, with 11 bases in between. CDR3 sequence reads: CASSPRGREQFF. The CDR3 DNA reads as TGTGCCAGCAGCCCACGCGGGCGTGAGCAGTTCTTC.

This chain joins TRBV9 and TRBJ2-7, with D possibly called TRBD1 or TRBD2 (5 bases each). CDR3 length: 16 amino acids. V lost 3 bases to trimming and J lost 1 base, with 17 bases between them. Germline lookup yields CDR1 SGDLS and CDR2 YYNGEE. CDR3 sequence reads: CASSATLGTASYEQYF. CDR3 bases: TGTGCCAGCAGCGCCACCCTAGGGACCGCATCCTACGAGCAGTACTTC.

The CDR3, as DNA: TGCAGTGCTAGGCCGAGGTGGGGGGGTGAGGAGCAGTTCTTC. Translated: CSARPRWGGEEQFF. The chain combines TRBV20-1 with TRBJ2-1; 7 nucleotides line up with TRBD2. Germline V gene sequence: CDR1 DFQATT, CDR2 SNEGSKA (reference sequence). Losses at the gene ends were 3 bases for V and 10 bases for J; bases not matched to a gene: 12. The CDR3 length is 14 residues.

The chain employs TRBV11-3 and TRBJ2-3; 7 nucleotides agree with TRBD1. The germline CDR1 and CDR2 sequences are SGHNT and YENEEA. This CDR3 comprises 16 residues. The J segment lost 1 base and the V segment lost 5 bases, leaving 9 bases of the junction unmatched. CDR3 nucleotides: TGTGCCAGCAGCCGAAGAGGGGGCTTCGGCACAGATACGCAGTATTTT. Its translation is CASSRRGGFGTDTQYF.

This chain connects TRBV4-3 to TRBJ2-7, with D possibly TRBD1 on 5 matching bases. This CDR3 region has 14 residues. Per the germline V gene, CDR1 is LGHNA and CDR2 is YSLEER. Trimming removed 0 bases from V and 7 bases from J, with 13 bases in between. The CDR3 coding sequence is TGCGCCAGCAGCCAAGATTTGACAGCCAAAGAGCAGTACTTC. Its translation is CASSQDLTAKEQYF.

The chain recombines TRBV5-4 with TRBJ2-7, with D perhaps given as TRBD1 or TRBD2 (6 bases each). The germline V gene has CDR1 SGHNT and CDR2 YYREEE (reference sequence). This CDR3 contains 13 residues. V shed 3 bases and J shed 7 bases, with 14 bases lying between them. The CDR3 region is CASSWEEGDEQYF. The CDR3 DNA reads as TGTGCCAGCAGCTGGGAGGAGGGGGATGAGCAGTACTTC.

The rearrangement uses TRBV9 and TRBJ1-6; 8 bases fit TRBD1. The CDR3 runs to 16 residues. Germline CDR1 SGDLS, CDR2 YYNGEE. With V trimmed by 3 bases and J by 2 bases, 4 bases remained unmatched. CDR3 in DNA: TGTGCCAGCAGCGGGACAGGGTTGGCCTATAATTCACCCCTCCACTTT. Encoded protein: CASSGTGLAYNSPLHF.

In DNA form, the CDR3 reads TGTGCCAGTAGTCCGGACAGGGGGAGGTCCCGGGAGACTGAAGCTTTCTTT. Its protein is CASSPDRGRSRETEAFF. V gene TRBV19 combines with J gene TRBJ1-1, with 10 nucleotides matching TRBD1. Germline CDR1 reads LNHDA; CDR2 reads SQIVND (reference sequence). Trimming took 5 bases from V and 5 from J; bases not matched to a gene: 14. The CDR3 totals 17 residues.

This clonotype turned up a few times. The CDR3 DNA sequence: TGTGCCAGCAGTTTAAGTGGGGACACTGAAGCTTTCTTT. Protein sequence: CASSLSGDTEAFF. J is TRBJ1-1 and V is TRBV27; no firm D call. Germline CDR1 MNHEY, CDR2 SMNVEV (reference sequence). There are 13 residues in the CDR3. Trimming removed 2 bases at V and 3 bases at J, with 7 bases between.

This chain links TRBV6-5 with TRBJ1-4; TRBD1 matches at 8 bases. V was pared by 0 bases and J by 2 bases, with 8 bases of the junction left unmatched. The CDR3 length is 18 residues. The germline V gene encodes CDR1 MNHEY and CDR2 SVGAGI. The CDR3 nucleotides read TGTGCCAGCAGTTACTCGGGTCACCCAGGGGGCACTAATGAAAAACTGTTTTTT. Protein product: CASSYSGHPGGTNEKLFF.

V is TRBV20-1 and J is TRBJ2-7, with D perhaps given as TRBD1 or TRBD2 (5 bases each). Per germline, CDR1 DFQATT and CDR2 SNEGSKA (reference sequence). This CDR3 has 13 residues. Trimming cost V 6 bases and J 2 bases, with 14 bases left between them. CDR3 in amino acids: CSAVRGVAYEQYF. The DNA of the CDR3 is TGCAGTGCCGTCCGAGGGGTGGCCTACGAGCAGTACTTC.

The chain links TRBV20-1 to TRBJ2-7; 8 bases agree with TRBD2. CDR3 length: 13 amino acids. Germline CDR1 reads DFQATT; CDR2 reads SNEGSKA (reference sequence). Trimming cost V 3 bases and J 3 bases; bases outside gene matches: 4. Written as DNA, the CDR3 is TGCAGTGCTAGCGGGGGGGCCGACTACGAGCAGTACTTC. Its protein is CSASGGADYEQYF.

The gene calls are TRBV5-1 and TRBJ2-6; weak D call: TRBD1 (6 bases). From germline, CDR1 is SGHRS and CDR2 YFSETQ. The V and J ends lost 7 bases and 2 bases respectively, with 13 bases between them. The CDR3 has 15 amino acids. CDR3 coding DNA: TGCGCCAGCGGACGACAGGTCGCTGGGGCCAACGTCCTGACTTTC. Amino acids: CASGRQVAGANVLTF.

The chain recombines TRBV24-1 with TRBJ2-6; either TRBD1 or TRBD2 may fit D (5 bases each). From germline, CDR1 is KGHDR and CDR2 SFDVKD. Deletions cut 12 bases from V and 2 bases from J, with 22 bases between. The CDR3 sequence is 17 residues long. CDR3 bases: TGTGCCCCGCAGGGAGCTATGCATCTCCCTGGGGCCAACGTCCTGACTTTC. This sequence encodes CAPQGAMHLPGANVLTF.

This rearrangement joins TRBV30 to TRBJ1-3; D is uncertain. Trimming pared 1 base from V and 0 bases from J, leaving 7 bases between. Germline V gene lookup returns CDR1 GTSNPN and CDR2 SVGIG (reference sequence). This CDR3 is 14 amino acids long. This CDR3 is CAWSGVHSGNTIYF. The CDR3 nucleotides are TGTGCCTGGAGTGGAGTCCACTCTGGAAACACCATATATTTT.

This clonotype was recorded only once. This chain joins TRBV13 and TRBJ2-7; D is uncertain. The CDR3 consists of 13 residues. CDR1 and CDR2 (germline): PRHDT, FYEKMQ (reference sequence). V dropped 1 base and J dropped 2 bases, with 6 bases sitting between them. In DNA form, the CDR3 reads TGTGCCAGCAGCTTAGAGACCCCCTACGAGCAGTACTTC. Its protein product is CASSLETPYEQYF.